These 13 T cell receptor beta chains came from one sample sequenced in a study of blood T cells in healthy people across ages. For the second PCR, which ran for roughly 7 to 11 cycles, a sample-barcoded 5' primer and a J-beta primer mix were used. TCRdb analysed the 5' RACE reads with MiXCR anew, one entry per CDR3 protein. This sample carries some 700,000 distinct CDR3 sequences, about a fifth of them seen once, and the ten largest clones take around a fifth. The sequenced material came from blood. The receptors stem from a man in his 70s in good health.

In its sample, this clonotype was seen a few times. The chain has TRBV12-3 or TRBV12-4 and TRBJ1-1; D is possibly TRBD1 (5 bases). This CDR3 is built from 15 residues. V was pared by 6 bases and J by 0 bases, with 14 bases between. The CDR3 reads CASSPRSRVNTEAFF. CDR3 sequence (DNA): TGTGCCAGCAGCCCTCGGTCCAGGGTGAACACTGAAGCTTTCTTT.

This clonotype was observed a few times. The rearrangement joins TRBV5-1 to TRBJ2-5; TRBD1 is a possible D gene (6 bases). V lost 4 bases to trimming and J lost 0 bases, with 13 bases between them. The germline gives CDR1 SGHRS, CDR2 YFSETQ. The CDR3 totals 15 residues. The CDR3 loop reads CASSLGQTYQETQYF. The CDR3 DNA sequence: TGCGCCAGCAGCCTGGGACAAACGTACCAAGAGACCCAGTACTTC.

The V call is TRBV18, the J call TRBJ1-4, with 9 bases aligning to TRBD1. J gave up 8 bases and V 6 bases, and 13 bases lay outside the gene matches. CDR3 size: 16 residues. Germline V lookup: CDR1 KGHSH, CDR2 LQKENI. The CDR3 is CASSEVGDRDEEKLFF. The CDR3 coding sequence is TGTGCCAGCTCTGAAGTCGGGGACAGGGATGAGGAAAAACTGTTTTTT.

The CDR3 sequence: CASSLGARTEAFF. The CDR3 DNA reads as TGTGCCAGCAGCTTAGGGGCCAGAACTGAAGCTTTCTTT. The chain uses TRBV7-2 and TRBJ1-1; no firm D call. This CDR3 is built from 13 residues. CDR1 is SGHTA, CDR2 FQGNSA, per germline. Trimming took off 1 base at V and 5 bases at J, with 8 bases between the two ends.

The chain couples TRBV27 to TRBJ1-2; D is ambiguous. V was trimmed by 5 bases and J by 3 bases, leaving 13 bases between them. The CDR3 is made up of 14 amino acids. Germline values: CDR1 MNHEY, CDR2 SMNVEV (reference sequence). The CDR3 spells CASSPRQRYYGYTF. CDR3 coding DNA: TGTGCCAGCAGTCCCCGGCAGCGGTACTATGGCTACACCTTC.

The chain uses TRBV3-1 and TRBJ2-1; the match to TRBD1 covers 11 bases. J was trimmed by 6 bases and V by 4 bases; bases with no gene match: 8. The CDR3 has 16 amino acids. Germline CDR1 is LGHDT and CDR2 is YNNKEL (reference sequence). The CDR3 loop is CASSRHGTGGRNEQFF. CDR3 nucleotides: TGTGCCAGCAGCCGGCATGGGACAGGGGGACGCAATGAGCAGTTCTTC.

Remarks on this clonotype: Sequence at one end of the junction differs from germline and may be a read error. The V call is TRBV20-1, the J call TRBJ2-1; D gene uncertain. CDR3 length equals 15 residues. The germline V gene has CDR1 DFQATT and CDR2 SNEGSKA (reference sequence). The CDR3 spells CSVRDTGPYYNEQFF. The DNA for the CDR3 is TGCAGTGTTAGAGATACCGGGCCATACTACAATGAGCAGTTCTTC.

In its sample, this clonotype was seen a few times. The chain has TRBV12-3 or TRBV12-4 and TRBJ2-1, with 12 bases that match TRBD2. This CDR3 has 15 residues. V was pared by 6 bases and J by 10 bases, with 10 bases of the junction left unmatched. CDR3 protein: CASSSGLAGSGEQFF. Written as DNA, the CDR3 is TGTGCCAGCAGCTCAGGACTAGCGGGGTCCGGGGAGCAGTTCTTC.

V and J are TRBV12-3 or TRBV12-4 and TRBJ2-2; the D is unclear. The CDR3 extends over 15 amino acids. The germline V and J ends were trimmed by 4 bases and 1 base, with 10 bases remaining between them. The CDR3 region has the DNA TGTGCCAGCAGTTATACTACCGAGAACACCGGGGAGCTGTTTTTT. Residues: CASSYTTENTGELFF.

The rearrangement joins TRBV6-6 to TRBJ2-1; 10 bases line up with TRBD2. The J call may be wrong; the DNA end is better matched by TRBJ2-5. Germline V lookup: CDR1 MNHNY, CDR2 SVGAGI (reference sequence). There are 16 residues in the CDR3. CDR3 coding DNA: TGTGCCAGCAGTCGCCGAGGGACTAGCGACGAAGAGACCCAGTACTTC. Its translation is CASSRRGTSDEETQYF.

The rearrangement joins TRBV5-1 to TRBJ1-1; D may be TRBD1 (5 bases). Germline V gene sequence: CDR1 SGHRS, CDR2 YFSETQ. The ends were cut back, 5 bases at V and 9 bases at J, with 23 bases in the middle. CDR3 length: 15 residues. Written as DNA, the CDR3 is TGCGCCAGCAGTATTGGGACCACGACCATACAGAAAGCTTTCTTT. It specifies CASSIGTTTIQKAFF.

This rearrangement joins TRBV19 to TRBJ2-2; 7 bases are a match to TRBD1. The V and J ends lost 1 base and 5 bases, in that order; junction bases with no gene match: 10. The germline V gene encodes CDR1 LNHDA and CDR2 SQIVND (reference sequence). The CDR3 is 17 residues long. CDR3 loop: CASSIGQGVSGTGELFF. The CDR3 bases are TGTGCCAGTAGTATAGGACAGGGAGTATCGGGAACCGGGGAGCTGTTTTTT.

This chain uses TRBV28 with TRBJ2-3, with D unresolved. The CDR3 is 14 residues long. V was cut by 7 bases and J by 1 base, with 12 bases left in between. Germline CDR1 MDHEN, CDR2 SYDVKM. The CDR3 here is CASMIRSGTDTQYF. CDR3 DNA sequence: TGTGCCAGCATGATCCGGAGCGGCACAGATACGCAGTATTTT.